The 24 T cell receptor beta chains given below trace back to one sample, sequenced in a study of blood T cell repertoires in COVID-19. Profiling relied on immunoSEQ multiplex PCR, and the TCRdb table lists in-frame clones only, not all of them. The sample has fewer than 350,000 clones; approximately 85% are singletons. Sequencing was performed on peripheral blood. These receptors were taken from a man aged 18 to 30 with active or convalescent COVID-19.

This CDR3 reads CASSQSDQGQETQYF. The DNA for the CDR3 is TGTGCCAGCAGCCAATCTGATCAGGGCCAAGAGACCCAGTACTTC. This chain uses TRBV16 with TRBJ2-5; possibly TRBD1 for D (5 bases). This CDR3 contains 15 residues. V dropped 0 bases and J dropped 1 base, with 9 bases sitting between them. Germline assignment: CDR1 KGHSY and CDR2 FQNENV.

V is TRBV4-1 and J is TRBJ2-2; no firm D call. Trimming took off 6 bases at V and 0 bases at J, with 5 bases between the two ends. The CDR3 is made up of 13 amino acids. Germline lookup yields CDR1 MGHRA and CDR2 YSYEKL. CDR3 coding DNA: TGCGCCAGCAGTCGGGCGAACACCGGGGAGCTGTTTTTT. Its protein product is CASSRANTGELFF.

J is TRBJ2-5 and V is TRBV9, with D possibly being TRBD2 (6 bases). The V end was cut by 0 bases, the J end by 1 base, with 7 bases between. The CDR3 contains 14 residues. The germline V gene encodes CDR1 SGDLS and CDR2 YYNGEE. The CDR3 region is CASSVGDFQETQYF. CDR3 nucleotide sequence: TGTGCCAGCAGCGTAGGGGACTTCCAAGAGACCCAGTACTTC.

V is TRBV7-9 and J is TRBJ2-7, with D tentatively TRBD1 (5 bases). This CDR3 contains 15 residues. With 5 bases removed from V and 2 bases from J, the gap between germline ends came to 16 bases. Per the germline V gene, CDR1 is SEHNR and CDR2 is FQNEAQ (reference sequence). Here the CDR3 reads CASSRLGREAYEQYF. CDR3 bases: TGTGCCAGCAGCCGGCTGGGCAGGGAAGCCTACGAGCAGTACTTC.

The CDR3 here is CASSNKDSSNQPQHF. DNA of the CDR3: TGTGCCAGCAGCAATAAGGACAGTAGCAATCAGCCCCAGCATTTT. The rearrangement links TRBV21-1 to TRBJ1-5; TRBD1, the D gene given by the table, was not confirmed from the DNA. TRBV21-1 is reported as a pseudogene. CDR3 size: 15 residues.

The chain employs TRBV2 and TRBJ1-5, with 7 bases lining up with TRBD1. Germline loops: CDR1 SNHLY, CDR2 FYNNEI. This CDR3 comprises 14 residues. J lost 4 bases, V lost 9 bases, and 9 bases had no gene match. CDR3 sequence: CARGKTGFNQPQHF. For the CDR3, the DNA is TGTGCCAGGGGAAAGACAGGGTTTAATCAGCCCCAGCATTTT.

This clone occurred many times. This chain uses TRBV25-1 with TRBJ2-5; D perhaps matches TRBD1 (5 bases). Trimming pared 2 bases from V and 6 bases from J, leaving 13 bases between. The CDR3 is 14 residues long. The germline V gene encodes CDR1 MGHDK and CDR2 SYGVNS. CDR3 DNA: TGTGCCAGCAGTGAAAAACAGGATGTAAAGACCCAGTACTTC. This gives the protein CASSEKQDVKTQYF.

V and J are TRBV3-1 (or the pseudogene TRBV3-2) and TRBJ2-3, with 7 bases that match TRBD2. The V and J ends lost 1 base and 5 bases, in that order; junction bases with no gene match: 6. CDR1 is LGHDT and CDR2 is YNNKEL in the germline V gene (reference sequence). The CDR3 covers 15 residues. DNA for the CDR3: TGTGCCAGCAGCCAAGTGGTTTCGGGAGGAGATACGCAGTATTTT. It codes for CASSQVVSGGDTQYF.

The chain couples TRBV5-4 to TRBJ1-3, with D possibly matching TRBD1 (6 bases). V was trimmed by 3 bases and J by 5 bases, leaving 15 bases between them. The CDR3 is 15 amino acids. Germline CDR1 is SGHNT and CDR2 is YYREEE (reference sequence). In DNA, the CDR3 is TGTGCCAGCAGCTATTGGGGACATCCTAGAAACACCATATATTTT. As protein: CASSYWGHPRNTIYF.

The CDR3 DNA reads TGCGCCAGCAGTGGAGGGTCTCATCAGCCCCAGCATTTT. Amino acid sequence: CASSGGSHQPQHF. The chain is built from TRBV10-1 and TRBJ1-5; D is unresolved. With 4 bases removed from V and 5 bases from J, the gap between germline ends came to 9 bases. The CDR3 is 13 amino acids. Looked up from germline, CDR1 is WNHNN and CDR2 is SYGVQD (reference sequence).

The rearrangement uses TRBV7-8 and TRBJ1-6; maybe TRBD1 (5 bases). The CDR3 totals 15 residues. V shed 1 base and J shed 2 bases, with 6 bases lying between them. The V gene's germline CDR1 is SGHVS and CDR2 FQNEAQ. In DNA, the CDR3 is TGTGCCAGCAGCTTAGAGGGGCCCTATAATTCACCCCTCCACTTT. Translating gives CASSLEGPYNSPLHF.

This clone came up a few times. This rearrangement joins TRBV5-6 to TRBJ1-2, with 7 bases identical to TRBD1. This CDR3 is 13 amino acids long. The V and J ends lost 5 bases and 6 bases, in that order; junction bases with no gene match: 7. Per the germline V gene, CDR1 is SGHDT and CDR2 is YYEEEE. The CDR3: CASRRTGLDGYTF. The CDR3 region has the DNA TGTGCCAGCAGGCGGACAGGATTGGATGGCTACACCTTC.

This clone has a single count. The rearrangement links TRBV7-2 to TRBJ1-3; 9 positions match TRBD1. After removal of 8 bases from V and 0 bases from J, the junction contained 5 bases not matched to a gene. CDR1 is SGHTA and CDR2 is FQGNSA in the germline V gene. The CDR3 covers 15 residues. The DNA for the CDR3 is TGTGCCAGCTTGGGACAGGGACTCTCTGGAAACACCATATATTTT. Amino acids: CASLGQGLSGNTIYF.

This clone has only one observation. The rearrangement uses TRBV29-1 and TRBJ2-7, with 7 bases matching TRBD1. Germline lookup yields CDR1 SQVTM and CDR2 ANQGSEA. The CDR3 consists of 12 residues. The J segment lost 6 bases and the V segment lost 6 bases, leaving 8 bases of the junction unmatched. The CDR3 nucleotides are TGCAGCGTGGATGACAGGGTTGGCGAGCAGTACTTC. Protein: CSVDDRVGEQYF.

The rearrangement uses TRBV15 and TRBJ1-5; D is unclear. The ends were cut back, 1 base at V and 1 base at J, with 2 bases in the middle. From germline, CDR1 is LNHNV and CDR2 YYDKDF (reference sequence). The CDR3 loop spans 13 amino acids. CDR3 residues: CATSRVSNQPQHF. The CDR3 coding sequence is TGTGCCACCAGCAGAGTAAGCAATCAGCCCCAGCATTTT.

The chain links TRBV29-1 to TRBJ2-7; a weak D match, TRBD1 (6 bases). This CDR3 is built from 16 residues. Germline-derived CDR1 and CDR2 are SQVTM and ANQGSEA. V lost 0 bases and J lost 2, with 17 bases in between. CDR3 sequence (DNA): TGCAGCGTTGAAGATCCCGGGACATTCGGAACCTACGAGCAGTACTTC. This codes for CSVEDPGTFGTYEQYF.

V gene TRBV2 combines with J gene TRBJ1-6; 9 bases match TRBD1. Per germline, CDR1 SNHLY and CDR2 FYNNEI. The junction had 7 bases not matched to a gene; V was cut back by 6 bases and J by 7 bases. The CDR3 consists of 15 residues. CDR3 DNA: TGTGCCAGCAGACCCGGACAGGGGAGAAATTCACCCCTCCACTTT. Residues: CASRPGQGRNSPLHF.

The chain is built from TRBV10-3 and TRBJ2-1; no reliable D call. The CDR3 consists of 13 residues. V dropped 8 bases and J dropped 2 bases, with 10 bases sitting between them. In germline, CDR1 is ENHRY, CDR2 SYGVKD. CDR3 loop: CAIGPTAYNEQFF. The CDR3 DNA reads TGTGCCATCGGGCCCACTGCCTACAATGAGCAGTTCTTC.

The CDR3: CASSRGGGNEQFF. CDR3 DNA sequence: TGTGCCAGCAGCAGAGGGGGCGGGAATGAGCAGTTCTTC. V and J are TRBV5-5 and TRBJ2-1; 7 nucleotides line up with TRBD1. The trim removed 4 bases at V and 7 bases at J, leaving 5 bases unmatched. Germline values: CDR1 SGHKS, CDR2 YYEKEE (reference sequence). The CDR3 contains 13 residues.

The CDR3 DNA follows: TGTGCCAGTAACCAGCCAGGGGGGAAGGAGACCCAGTACTTC. It encodes CASNQPGGKETQYF. The rearrangement joins TRBV19 to TRBJ2-5; TRBD1 is a possible D gene (7 bases). This CDR3 region has 14 residues. Germline loops: CDR1 LNHDA, CDR2 SQIVND (reference sequence). The germline V and J ends were trimmed by 7 bases and 5 bases, with 17 bases remaining between them.

The rearrangement joins TRBV7-9 to TRBJ2-7, with D possibly matching TRBD1 (5 bases). Deletions cut 1 base from V and 3 bases from J, with 22 bases between. Germline V lookup: CDR1 SEHNR, CDR2 FQNEAQ (reference sequence). The CDR3 sequence is 18 residues long. CDR3 region: CASSLGPGYPDKNYEQYF. The CDR3 DNA reads as TGTGCCAGCAGCTTAGGGCCAGGGTACCCAGATAAAAACTACGAGCAGTACTTC.

This clone appeared a few times. The chain has TRBV10-3 and TRBJ1-1, with no clear D. Germline CDR1 is ENHRY and CDR2 is SYGVKD. The CDR3 consists of 14 residues. The V end was cut by 0 bases, the J end by 2 bases, with 7 bases between. This chain's CDR3 is CAISESEINTEAFF. The CDR3 nucleotides are TGTGCCATCAGTGAGTCCGAGATTAACACTGAAGCTTTCTTT.

The genes are TRBV7-5 and TRBJ1-5; the tabulated D call, TRBD1, remains unverified against the DNA. TRBV7-5 is a recognized pseudogene. This CDR3 spans 15 amino acids. The CDR3: CARSLVWGRNQPQHF. The CDR3 nucleotides read TGTGCCAGAAGCTTAGTATGGGGCCGGAATCAGCCCCAGCATTTT.

V gene TRBV15 combines with J gene TRBJ1-4; the D is unclear. CDR3 length: 15 residues. Germline assignment: CDR1 LNHNV and CDR2 YYDKDF (reference sequence). V dropped 5 bases and J dropped 8 bases, with 18 bases sitting between them. The DNA of the CDR3 is TGTGCCACCAGCCCGCGCCCAGAGGAGGACGAAAAACTGTTTTTT. It is translated as CATSPRPEEDEKLFF.